The rows below give T cell receptor beta chains drawn from one sample of a study of blood T cell repertoires in COVID-19. Clones were sequenced by immunoSEQ multiplex PCR, and TCRdb holds only the in-frame ones, with some missing. The sample consists of 150,000 to 200,000 clones, about four fifths of them appearing once. The source material was peripheral blood. The source is a woman aged 80 or older with COVID-19, enrolled during active disease. Each CDR3 is given with its conserved first and last residue. Each record gives: D gene, V gene, clone size, J gene, CDR3 protein, CDR3 DNA. D genes are given only for firm matches. Clone size, where shown, is once, few, many, or a class for clones that have expanded.

D gene: -
V gene: TRBV3-1/TRBV3-2
clone size: -
J gene: TRBJ2-1
CDR3 protein: CASSQVAGSSYNEQFF
CDR3 DNA: TGTGCCAGCAGCCAGGTTGCGGGCAGCTCCTACAATGAGCAGTTCTTC

D gene: TRBD1
V gene: TRBV7-9
clone size: -
J gene: TRBJ1-2
CDR3 protein: CASSSPWGKQGAYGYTF
CDR3 DNA: TGTGCCAGCAGCTCTCCCTGGGGGAAACAGGGGGCCTATGGCTACACCTTC

D gene: TRBD1
V gene: TRBV9
clone size: -
J gene: TRBJ1-2
CDR3 protein: CASSVAGPGGEYGYTF
CDR3 DNA: TGTGCCAGCAGCGTAGCTGGGCCAGGGGGAGAGTATGGCTACACCTTC

D gene: TRBD1
V gene: TRBV19
clone size: -
J gene: TRBJ2-1
CDR3 protein: CASSTGRTGGSDEQFF
CDR3 DNA: TGTGCCAGTAGTACCGGACGGACAGGGGGCTCGGATGAGCAGTTCTTC

D gene: -
V gene: TRBV3-1/TRBV3-2
clone size: -
J gene: TRBJ2-7
CDR3 protein: CASSHSPILSYEQYF
CDR3 DNA: TGTGCCAGCAGCCATAGTCCTATTCTCTCCTACGAGCAGTACTTC

D gene: TRBD2
V gene: TRBV4-2
clone size: -
J gene: TRBJ2-7
CDR3 protein: CASSQDLRGGYEQYF
CDR3 DNA: TGTGCCAGCAGCCAAGATCTGCGGGGGGGCTACGAGCAGTACTTC

D gene: -
V gene: TRBV10-1
clone size: -
J gene: TRBJ2-3
CDR3 protein: CASRIFGRTDTQYF
CDR3 DNA: TGCGCCAGCAGAATTTTTGGGAGAACAGATACGCAGTATTTT

D gene: TRBD2
V gene: TRBV18
clone size: -
J gene: TRBJ2-3
CDR3 protein: CASSPTSGGTDTQYF
CDR3 DNA: TGTGCCAGCTCACCGACTAGCGGGGGAACAGATACGCAGTATTTT

D gene: TRBD1
V gene: TRBV5-4
clone size: -
J gene: TRBJ1-2
CDR3 protein: CASRYTGAPYGYTF
CDR3 DNA: TGTGCCAGCAGATATACAGGGGCCCCCTATGGCTACACCTTC

D gene: -
V gene: TRBV28
clone size: once
J gene: TRBJ2-4
CDR3 protein: CASSLLSGQGKNIQYF
CDR3 DNA: TGTGCCAGCAGCCTCCTATCTGGGCAGGGCAAAAACATTCAGTACTTC

D gene: -
V gene: TRBV29-1
clone size: few
J gene: TRBJ2-3
CDR3 protein: CSVRGLNTDTQYF
CDR3 DNA: TGCAGCGTGCGGGGACTTAACACAGATACGCAGTATTTT

D gene: -
V gene: TRBV13
clone size: -
J gene: TRBJ2-7
CDR3 protein: CASSYFPGVYEQYF
CDR3 DNA: TGTGCCAGCAGCTATTTCCCGGGAGTTTACGAGCAGTACTTC

D gene: -
V gene: TRBV7-2
clone size: -
J gene: TRBJ2-3
CDR3 protein: CASSSSIVPTDTQYF
CDR3 DNA: TGTGCCAGCAGCTCGTCGATAGTCCCCACAGATACGCAGTATTTT

D gene: TRBD2
V gene: TRBV6-5
clone size: -
J gene: TRBJ2-5
CDR3 protein: CASSYDSAGGPQTQYF
CDR3 DNA: TGTGCCAGCAGTTACGACTCAGCGGGGGGGCCGCAGACCCAGTACTTC